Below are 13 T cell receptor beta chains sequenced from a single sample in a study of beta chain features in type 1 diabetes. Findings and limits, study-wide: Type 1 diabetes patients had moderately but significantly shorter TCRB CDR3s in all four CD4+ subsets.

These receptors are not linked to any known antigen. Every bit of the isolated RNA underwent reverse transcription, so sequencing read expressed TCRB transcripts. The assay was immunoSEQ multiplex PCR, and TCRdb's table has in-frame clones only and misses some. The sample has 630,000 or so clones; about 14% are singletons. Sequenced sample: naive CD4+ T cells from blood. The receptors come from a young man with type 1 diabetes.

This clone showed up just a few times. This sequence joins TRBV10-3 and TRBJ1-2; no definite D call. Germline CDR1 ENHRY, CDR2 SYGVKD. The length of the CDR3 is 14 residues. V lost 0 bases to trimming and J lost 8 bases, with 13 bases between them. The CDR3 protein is CAISESSSLGGYTF. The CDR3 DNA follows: TGTGCCATCAGTGAGTCCTCATCCCTGGGGGGCTACACCTTC.

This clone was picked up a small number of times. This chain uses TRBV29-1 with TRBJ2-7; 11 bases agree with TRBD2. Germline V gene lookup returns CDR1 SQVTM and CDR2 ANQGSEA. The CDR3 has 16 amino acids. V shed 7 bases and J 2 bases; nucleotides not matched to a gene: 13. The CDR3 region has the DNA TGCAGCGCGACACCGCAGGGGACTAGCGGAACCTACGAGCAGTACTTC. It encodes CSATPQGTSGTYEQYF.

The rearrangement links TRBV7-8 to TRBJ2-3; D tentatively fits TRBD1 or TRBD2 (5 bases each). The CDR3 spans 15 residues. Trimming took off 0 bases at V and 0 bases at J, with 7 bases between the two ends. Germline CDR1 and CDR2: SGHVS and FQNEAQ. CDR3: CASSLAGVSTDTQYF. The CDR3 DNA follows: TGTGCCAGCAGCTTAGCGGGGGTCAGCACAGATACGCAGTATTTT.

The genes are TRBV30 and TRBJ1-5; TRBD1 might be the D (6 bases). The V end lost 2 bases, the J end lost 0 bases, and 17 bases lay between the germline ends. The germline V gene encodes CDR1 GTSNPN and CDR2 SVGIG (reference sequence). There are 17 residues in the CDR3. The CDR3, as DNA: TGTGCCTGGAGTCCATCCAGGACAGAGAATAGCAATCAGCCCCAGCATTTT. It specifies CAWSPSRTENSNQPQHF.

CDR3 residues: CASSQSGRGQNNEQFF. CDR3 nucleotide sequence: TGTGCCAGCAGTCAGAGCGGCAGGGGGCAAAACAATGAGCAGTTCTTC. The V call is TRBV11-3, the J call TRBJ2-1; 8 bases agree with TRBD1. Germline V CDR1 and CDR2: SGHNT, YENEEA. The J segment lost 5 bases and the V segment lost 6 bases, leaving 12 bases of the junction unmatched. This CDR3 comprises 16 residues.

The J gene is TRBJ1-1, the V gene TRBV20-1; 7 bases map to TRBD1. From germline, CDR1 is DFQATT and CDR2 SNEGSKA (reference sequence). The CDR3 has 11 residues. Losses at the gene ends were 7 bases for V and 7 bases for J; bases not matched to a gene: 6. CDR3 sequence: CSVRGQIEAFF. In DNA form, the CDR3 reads TGCAGTGTTAGGGGACAGATTGAAGCTTTCTTT.

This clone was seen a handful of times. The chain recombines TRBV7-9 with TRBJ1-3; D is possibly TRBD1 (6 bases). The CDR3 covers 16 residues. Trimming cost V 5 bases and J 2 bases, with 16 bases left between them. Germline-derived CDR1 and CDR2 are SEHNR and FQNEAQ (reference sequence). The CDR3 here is CASSESTGSPGNTIYF. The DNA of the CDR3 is TGTGCCAGCAGCGAAAGTACAGGGTCCCCTGGAAACACCATATATTTT.

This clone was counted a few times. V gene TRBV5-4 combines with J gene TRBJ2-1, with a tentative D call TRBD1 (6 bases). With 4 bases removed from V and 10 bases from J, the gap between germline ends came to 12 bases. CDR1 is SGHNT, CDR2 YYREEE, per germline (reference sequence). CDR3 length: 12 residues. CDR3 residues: CASSPKTGEQFF. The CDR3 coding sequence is TGTGCCAGCAGCCCGAAAACAGGGGAGCAGTTCTTC. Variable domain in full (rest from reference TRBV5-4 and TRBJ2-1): ETGVTQSPTHLIKTRGQQVTLRCSSQSGHNTVSWYQQALGQGPQFIFQYYREEENGRGNFPPRFSGLQFPNYSSELNVNALELDDSALYLCASSPKTGEQFFGPGTRLTVL.

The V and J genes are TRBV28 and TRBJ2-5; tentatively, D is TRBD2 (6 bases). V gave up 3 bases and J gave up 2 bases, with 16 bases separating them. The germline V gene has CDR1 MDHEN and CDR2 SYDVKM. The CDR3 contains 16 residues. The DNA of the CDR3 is TGTGCCAGCAGTTTTACGGCGGGGCGGATTCAAGAGACCCAGTACTTC. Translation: CASSFTAGRIQETQYF.

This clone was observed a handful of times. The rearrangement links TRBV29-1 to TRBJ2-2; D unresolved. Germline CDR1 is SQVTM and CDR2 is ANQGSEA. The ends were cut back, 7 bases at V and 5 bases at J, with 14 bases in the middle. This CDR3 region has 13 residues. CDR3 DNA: TGCAGCGGCGGAGTAAGGCAGACCGGGGAGCTGTTTTTT. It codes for CSGGVRQTGELFF.

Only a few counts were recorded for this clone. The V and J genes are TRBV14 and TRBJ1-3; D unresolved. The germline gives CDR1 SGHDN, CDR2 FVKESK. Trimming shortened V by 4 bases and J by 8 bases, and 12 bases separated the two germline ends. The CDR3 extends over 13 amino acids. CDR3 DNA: TGTGCCAGCAGCCTCCGTGAAGGCGACACCATATATTTT. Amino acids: CASSLREGDTIYF.

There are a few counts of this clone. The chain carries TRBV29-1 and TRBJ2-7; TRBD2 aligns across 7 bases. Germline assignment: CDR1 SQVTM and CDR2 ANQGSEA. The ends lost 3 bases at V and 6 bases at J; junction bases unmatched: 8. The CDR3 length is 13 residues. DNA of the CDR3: TGCAGCGTTGAGTCGCGGGAGACCCGCGAGCAGTACTTC. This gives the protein CSVESRETREQYF.

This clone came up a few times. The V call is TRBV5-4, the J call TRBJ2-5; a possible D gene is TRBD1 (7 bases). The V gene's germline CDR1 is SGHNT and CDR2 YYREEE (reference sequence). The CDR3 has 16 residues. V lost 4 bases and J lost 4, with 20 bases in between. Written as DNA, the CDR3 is TGTGCCAGCAGCCCCGGGAGCCAGGGGGTTCTAGAGACCCAGTACTTC. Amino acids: CASSPGSQGVLETQYF.